This TCR beta chain was profiled in a study of post-analysis software for immune sequencing data. On the study more broadly: Clinical courses comprised relapsing-remitting, secondary progressive and progressive-relapsing multiple sclerosis.

With 5 bases clipped from V and 11 bases from J, the junction kept 12 bases outside the gene matches. The CDR3 length is 15 residues. The germline CDR1 and CDR2 sequences are MDHEN and SYDVKM. For this clonotype: Antigen specificity is unknown.

Built from TCR beta cDNA, the libraries had unique molecular identifiers in them. TCRdb independently ran MiXCR on the PCR reads; one entry per CDR3 protein. The sample records hundreds of thousands of distinct CDR3 sequences, roughly 27% being singletons. Notes on the study in general: There was significantly lower normalized Chao1 diversity in multiple sclerosis patients than in controls. Comparison of patients with controls showed five TRBV segments more frequent in patients, TRBV5-6, TRBV5-1 and TRBV20-1 among them.

This TCR was recovered from a girl aged 10-17 years with multiple sclerosis. Sequencing was done on a sample of blood. The rearrangement uses TRBV28 and TRBJ2-5; 12 positions agree with TRBD1. The CDR3 reads CASSRSGQGAGEQYF. The CDR3 DNA reads TGTGCCAGCAGTCGTTCGGGACAGGGGGCGGGAGAGCAGTACTTC.